This T cell receptor beta chain originates from a study of T cells in Graves' hyperthyroidism and ophthalmopathy (dated by TCRdb to about 2019). General notes on the study: Peripheral blood samples were taken at initial diagnosis, before any treatment was given. To identify distinguishing TCR V-J signatures, a discovery cohort of roughly 100 patients was used, comprising roughly 45 with Graves' ophthalmopathy and around 57 with stable Graves' hyperthyroidism. Prospective prediction of ophthalmopathy was tested in an independent validation cohort of fewer than 20 hyperthyroidism patients and some 17 patients who later progressed to ophthalmopathy. The 100 or so discovery patients were randomly divided into training and test sets at a 7:3 ratio. Thyroid tissue and blood T-cell repertoires from more than 5 Graves' hyperthyroidism patients were also compared in the study. Once sampling was done, hyperthyroidism patients were given methimazole at a starting dose of 30 mg daily, whereas ophthalmopathy patients were given high-dose intravenous methylprednisolone. The paper describes TCR Vbeta CDR3 sequencing of 140 or so peripheral blood samples, made up of about 41 ophthalmopathy patients, 70 to 80 hyperthyroidism patients and 17 progressor patients. Study-wide conclusions, independent of this receptor: In cross-validation, a model built on a 13 V-J signature told ophthalmopathy apart from stable hyperthyroidism with under 90% sensitivity and around 84% specificity, and in testing the same model reached 80%/75%. During validation, the model predicted progression to ophthalmopathy a median of approximately 6 months ahead of onset, with 70.59% sensitivity and about 72% specificity. No statistical method was used to fix the sample size in advance, and group allocation was not hidden from the investigators. Most expanded thyroid clonotypes (frequency above 0.001) were also detected in blood, suggesting blood repertoires may reflect thyroid immune responses.

This clonotype showed up many times. This receptor's antigen is unknown. No much larger clone is present one base from it, and per-base qualities are unavailable. The TCR beta CDR3 regions were amplified from RNA transcripts. The TCR CDR3 was subjected to a first round of RT-PCR using the HTBI primer set and the Qiagen OneStep RT-PCR kit. Libraries were constructed in a second round of multiplex PCR, after which size selection and purification were performed. The libraries were sequenced on an Illumina HiSeq2000 using paired-end 100 bp reads. The paper's data handling went like this. SOAPnuke was used to process the raw data, removing reads that contained adapters or uncalled bases, had a mean Phred below 15, or lacked an exact match to the constant primer or identifier. High-quality paired reads were merged using COPE v1.2.5, and each unique nucleotide sequence was defined as a clonotype. Clonotypes were aligned to IMGT TRBV, TRBD and TRBJ reference segments using MiTCR v1.1. Analysis was restricted to V-J combinations with a frequency above 0.0001, which covered about 99% of repertoires. A TCS score was defined as the ratio between F50 (clonal expansion) and ExV (chaos), using BLOSUM62-based TCRdist between CDR3 peptides within each V-J. Welch's t-statistics and random forest reduced roughly 500 V-J features to 13, which were used in a naive Bayes classifier (R e1071). TCRdb reran the public reads through fastp at Q25 and MiXCR, keeping productive beta chains. CDR3 protein duplicates are merged, each entry listing the most common genes and DNA. None of the V and J calls come from the authors' own analysis; TCRdb made them. This sample lists hundreds of thousands of distinct CDR3 sequences; roughly 16% were detected once. The top ten clones comprise 2.5% to 4% of the sample.

Moderately to severely active disease, a Clinical Activity Score of at least 3, a NOSPECS grade of at least 4, and a duration under 3 months were present in ophthalmopathy patients. Exclusion was applied to patients with uncontrolled infections, other autoimmune diseases, pregnancy or lactation. Diagnoses were established on the basis of clinical symptoms, serum thyroxine and TRAb, thyroid ultrasound, and orbital computed tomography. PBMCs were separated from under 12 ml of fresh peripheral blood using Ficoll-Paque density gradient centrifugation. Total RNA was extracted with Trizol reagent, and quality was checked on an Agilent 2100 Bioanalyzer. CDR1 is given as SNHLY and CDR2 as FYNNEI, both from the germline V gene. The CDR3 runs 17 residues from the cysteine to the phenylalanine. Solely the CDR3 DNA is kept, with 51 bases framed from the first base. Here V drops 6 bases and J drops 2 bases, and the junction holds 10 bases not matched to any gene.

Here the chain combines TRBV2 and TRBJ2-7, with TRBD2 identical over 13 junction bases. Sequenced: blood. This clonotype originated in a woman aged 40 to 50 with Graves' ophthalmopathy. The CDR3 reads as follows: CASSRTSGSWGAYEQYF. The nucleotides are TGTGCCAGCAGCAGGACTAGCGGGAGTTGGGGTGCCTACGAGCAGTACTTC. Extended through the reference TRBV2 and TRBJ2-7 proteins, this CDR3 yields the full variable domain: EPEVTQTPSHQVTQMGQEVILRCVPISNHLYFYWYRQILGQKVEFLVSFYNNEISEKSEIFDDQFSVERPDGSNFTLKIRSTKLEDSAMYFCASSRTSGSWGAYEQYFGPGTRLTVT.